This TCR beta chain comes out of a study of blood T cell repertoires in COVID-19. Study-level information: The United States, Italy and Spain provided the acute and convalescent COVID-19 samples. T cells, B-cell-depleted T cells, or PBMCs supplied cDNA or gDNA.

In the source study's methods: For nucleated cells, counts were estimated from reference gene primer amplification. Measured with immunoSEQ multiplex PCR; TCRdb has only the in-frame clones, and not every one. The V and J calls and clone size come from that table; D and trimming were worked out from the DNA. This table holds some 100,000 clones, over 75% found once. This TCR came from a man older than 75 with active or convalescent COVID-19. The specimen was peripheral blood.

The CDR3 loop is CASSPRGARTDTQYF. The CDR3 nucleotides read TGCGCCAGCAGCCCGCGGGGGGCTCGCACAGATACGCAGTATTTT. V gene TRBV5-1 combines with J gene TRBJ2-3; 8 bases are shared with TRBD2. Looked up from germline, CDR1 is SGHRS and CDR2 is YFSETQ. V trimming: 4 bases; J trimming: 1 base; junction bases outside the gene matches: 5. The CDR3 contains 15 residues.